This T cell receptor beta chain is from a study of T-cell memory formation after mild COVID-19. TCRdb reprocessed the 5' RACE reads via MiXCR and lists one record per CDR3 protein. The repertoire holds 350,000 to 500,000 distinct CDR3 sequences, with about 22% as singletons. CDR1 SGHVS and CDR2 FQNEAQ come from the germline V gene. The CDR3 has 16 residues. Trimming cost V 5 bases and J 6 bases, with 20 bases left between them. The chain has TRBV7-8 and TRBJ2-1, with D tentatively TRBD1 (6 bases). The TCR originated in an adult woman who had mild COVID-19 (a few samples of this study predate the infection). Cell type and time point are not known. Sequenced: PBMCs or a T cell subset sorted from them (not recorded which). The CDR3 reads CASSRLTALGGNEQFF. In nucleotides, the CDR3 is TGTGCCAGCAGCCGCCTAACGGCCCTAGGGGGCAATGAGCAGTTCTTC.